The 22 T cell receptor beta chains in this list originate from one sample, sequenced in a study of shared clonotypes between healthy human individuals (TCRdb year 2020). CD8 naive samples were CD45RO-negative cells positively selected for CCR7, giving a CD45RA+CCR7+ population that excluded TemRA cells. Library preparation used the immunoSEQ multiplex PCR assay. TCRdb took this table from immuneACCESS and kept in-frame rearrangements with V and J called. Such tables lack part of the clones; where checked against another copy, unresolved V genes explain under half of the gap, and the rest is unexplained. The sample table lists millions of clones, roughly 91% of them with a count of one. Around 1.7% of the sample goes to the ten largest clones. Material: naive CD8+ T cells from PBMCs. The cell subset or site label for this specimen denotes: CD45RA+CCR7+. These receptors came from a man aged 18 to 30 in good health. Some clones in this sample may be carry-over from other donors' samples.

The genes are TRBV11-2 and TRBJ2-7; 7 bases line up with TRBD1. Germline CDR1 is SGHAT and CDR2 is FQNNGV. There are 14 residues in the CDR3. After removal of 5 bases from V and 3 bases from J, the junction contained 7 bases not matched to a gene. The CDR3 loop is CASSNRDRGYEQYF. In DNA form, the CDR3 reads TGTGCCAGCAGCAACCGGGACAGAGGCTACGAGCAGTACTTC.

The chain joins TRBV11-2 to TRBJ2-7; a weak D match, TRBD2 (5 bases). The CDR3 is 12 amino acids. CDR1 is SGHAT, CDR2 FQNNGV, per germline. V was cut by 5 bases and J by 0 bases, with 5 bases left in between. Here the CDR3 reads CASSGSSYEQYF. In nucleotides, the CDR3 is TGTGCCAGCAGCGGGAGCTCCTACGAGCAGTACTTC. Based on the CDR3 plus reference TRBV11-2 and TRBJ2-7, the full variable domain is EAGVAQSPRYKIIEKRQSVAFWCNPISGHATLYWYQQILGQGPKLLIQFQNNGVVDDSQLPKDRFSAERLKGVDSTLKIQPAKLEDSAVYLCASSGSSYEQYFGPGTRLTVT.

This sequence joins TRBV7-2 and TRBJ2-1; 9 positions agree with TRBD2. The CDR3 runs 16 residues. Germline CDR1 SGHTA, CDR2 FQGNSA. The trim removed 1 base at V and 2 bases at J, leaving 3 bases unmatched. CDR3 loop: CASSLELAGPYNEQFF. Written as DNA, the CDR3 is TGTGCCAGCAGCTTAGAGCTAGCGGGACCCTACAATGAGCAGTTCTTC.

The CDR3 loop is CASSLAGKLQETQYF. In nucleotides, the CDR3 is TGTGCCAGCAGCTTAGCCGGAAAACTTCAAGAGACCCAGTACTTC. The rearrangement links TRBV13 to TRBJ2-5; D gene unclear. CDR1 is PRHDT, CDR2 FYEKMQ, per germline (reference sequence). The CDR3 consists of 15 residues. Trimming left V 1 base short and J 2 bases short, with 11 bases between.

This chain joins TRBV11-2 and TRBJ2-1, with 7 bases lining up with TRBD1. V dropped 5 bases and J dropped 0; count of bases not matched to a gene: 7. The CDR3 loop spans 16 amino acids. From germline, CDR1 is SGHAT and CDR2 FQNNGV. The CDR3: CASSLIQGVSYNEQFF. CDR3 nucleotides: TGTGCCAGCAGCCTCATCCAGGGGGTCTCCTACAATGAGCAGTTCTTC.

This sequence joins TRBV5-6 and TRBJ1-2; 7 nucleotides match TRBD1. This CDR3 region has 13 residues. Trimming took 2 bases from V and 6 from J; bases not matched to a gene: 4. CDR1 and CDR2 from the germline V gene are SGHDT and YYEEEE. CDR3: CASSLQGRNGYTF. The DNA for the CDR3 is TGTGCCAGCAGCTTACAGGGGAGGAATGGCTACACCTTC.

The chain uses TRBV27 and TRBJ1-1, with 7 nucleotides matching TRBD1. In germline, CDR1 is MNHEY, CDR2 SMNVEV (reference sequence). Trimming at V came to 5 bases and at J to 1 base, leaving 7 bases not matched to a gene. The CDR3 loop spans 15 amino acids. In nucleotides, the CDR3 is TGTGCCAGCAGTATCCAGACAGGGCCGAACACTGAAGCTTTCTTT. Translated, it gives CASSIQTGPNTEAFF.

The chain is built from TRBV11-3 and TRBJ2-2; weak D call: TRBD1 (6 bases). The germline V and J ends were trimmed by 4 bases and 0 bases, with 12 bases remaining between them. CDR1 is SGHNT, CDR2 YENEEA, per germline. The length of the CDR3 is 16 residues. The CDR3 nucleotides read TGTGCCAGCAGCTCCAAGGGGACATCGAACACCGGGGAGCTGTTTTTT. As protein: CASSSKGTSNTGELFF. Filled out from reference TRBV11-3 and TRBJ2-2, the complete variable domain reads EAGVVQSPRYKIIEKKQPVAFWCNPISGHNTLYWYLQNLGQGPELLIRYENEEAVDDSQLPKDRFSAERLKGVDSTLKIQPAELGDSAVYLCASSSKGTSNTGELFFGEGSRLTVL.

This chain uses TRBV28 with TRBJ2-1, with D maybe TRBD2 (5 bases). The ends were cut back, 3 bases at V and 9 bases at J, with 15 bases in the middle. CDR3 size: 14 residues. Germline lookup yields CDR1 MDHEN and CDR2 SYDVKM. CDR3 sequence reads: CASSFLGLGSEQFF. CDR3 DNA: TGTGCCAGCAGTTTCCTCGGGCTGGGGAGTGAGCAGTTCTTC.

The rearrangement uses TRBV29-1 and TRBJ1-2; D ambiguous. Germline V gene data show CDR1 as SQVTM and CDR2 as ANQGSEA. The CDR3 totals 12 residues. With 4 bases removed from V and 2 bases from J, the gap between germline ends came to 8 bases. The CDR3 DNA is TGCAGCGTTGGCCAGCCGAACTATGGCTACACCTTC. This codes for CSVGQPNYGYTF.

The CDR3 nucleotides read TGTGCCAGCAGCTTCCCGACTAGCATCTGCTTCCCGCCCTACGAGCAGTACTTC. Its protein is CASSFPTSICFPPYEQYF. The chain joins TRBV11-3 to TRBJ2-7, with TRBD2 matching 7 bases. The CDR3 sequence is 18 residues long. Germline CDR1 and CDR2: SGHNT and YENEEA. J was trimmed by 2 bases and V by 3 bases; bases with no gene match: 16. The variable domain in full, completed from reference TRBV11-3 and TRBJ2-7, reads EAGVVQSPRYKIIEKKQPVAFWCNPISGHNTLYWYLQNLGQGPELLIRYENEEAVDDSQLPKDRFSAERLKGVDSTLKIQPAELGDSAVYLCASSFPTSICFPPYEQYFGPGTRLTVT.

The rearrangement uses TRBV28 and TRBJ2-7; 7 bases match TRBD1. The V gene end was trimmed by 5 bases and the J gene end by 4 bases; junction bases not matched to a gene: 14. The CDR3 runs 16 residues. Germline-derived CDR1 and CDR2 are MDHEN and SYDVKM. This chain's CDR3 is CASSPAGGTAKYEQYF. CDR3 bases: TGTGCCAGCAGTCCGGCAGGGGGTACGGCGAAGTACGAGCAGTACTTC.

The chain links TRBV4-1 to TRBJ2-7; TRBD2 matches at 13 bases. CDR3 size: 16 residues. After removal of 4 bases from V and 7 bases from J, the junction contained 10 bases not matched to a gene. Germline V gene lookup returns CDR1 MGHRA and CDR2 YSYEKL. As DNA, the CDR3 is TGCGCCAGCAGCCCTCGGACTAGCGGGAGCCCGGCGGAGCAGTACTTC. Amino acid sequence: CASSPRTSGSPAEQYF.

This clone was recorded once. V and J are TRBV19 and TRBJ2-5, with D perhaps matching TRBD2 (6 bases). This CDR3 spans 16 amino acids. From germline, CDR1 is LNHDA and CDR2 SQIVND (reference sequence). The V and J ends lost 6 bases and 5 bases respectively, with 22 bases between them. The CDR3 sequence: CASSLGGAALGETQYF. The DNA for the CDR3 is TGTGCCAGTAGCCTCGGCGGGGCCGCCTTGGGGGAGACCCAGTACTTC. Full variable domain (missing parts from reference TRBV19 and TRBJ2-5): DGGITQSPKYLFRKEGQNVTLSCEQNLNHDAMYWYRQDPGQGLRLIYYSQIVNDFQKGDIAEGYSVSREKKESFPLTVTSAQKNPTAFYLCASSLGGAALGETQYFGPGTRLLVL.

The chain carries TRBV14 and TRBJ2-5, with unresolved D. Germline assignment: CDR1 SGHDN and CDR2 FVKESK. This CDR3 region has 15 residues. The V end lost 1 base, the J end lost 5 bases, and 14 bases lay between the germline ends. CDR3 sequence reads: CASSQARRARETQYF. In DNA form, the CDR3 reads TGTGCCAGCAGCCAAGCCAGAAGAGCGAGGGAGACCCAGTACTTC.

This clone was observed a single time. The rearrangement joins TRBV12-5 to TRBJ2-1, with D perhaps TRBD1 or TRBD2 (6 bases each). V was trimmed by 5 bases and J by 6 bases, leaving 17 bases between them. Germline CDR1 LGHNT, CDR2 FRNRAP. The CDR3 consists of 15 residues. Here the CDR3 reads CASGGGMAGVNEQFF. The DNA of the CDR3 is TGTGCTAGTGGTGGCGGGATGGCAGGGGTCAATGAGCAGTTCTTC.

The J gene is TRBJ2-7, the V gene TRBV5-1, with D possibly being TRBD2 (5 bases). The V gene's germline CDR1 is SGHRS and CDR2 YFSETQ. V was trimmed by 1 base and J by 3 bases, leaving 11 bases between them. The CDR3 is 14 residues long. The CDR3 DNA follows: TGCGCCAGCAGCTTGCTGGGAGCAAACTACGAGCAGTACTTC. The encoded protein is CASSLLGANYEQYF.

The chain employs TRBV6-5 and TRBJ1-1; D not certain. The CDR3 runs to 13 residues. Germline V lookup: CDR1 MNHEY, CDR2 SVGAGI. Trimming pared 7 bases from V and 1 base from J, leaving 10 bases between. In nucleotides, the CDR3 is TGTGCCAGCACCCCCGAGGGGAACACTGAAGCTTTCTTT. Translation gives CASTPEGNTEAFF.

This rearrangement joins TRBV29-1 to TRBJ2-7, with TRBD1 as a possible D gene (6 bases). The germline gives CDR1 SQVTM, CDR2 ANQGSEA. V gave up 6 bases and J gave up 2 bases, with 14 bases separating them. This CDR3 has 13 residues. The CDR3 coding sequence is TGCAGCGTCCTACAGGGACGGGCCTACGAGCAGTACTTC. This translates into CSVLQGRAYEQYF.

This clone was recorded only once. The genes are TRBV2 and TRBJ2-7; a possible D gene is TRBD2 (5 bases). CDR3 length: 17 amino acids. The ends were cut back, 0 bases at V and 0 bases at J, with 15 bases in the middle. CDR1 is SNHLY and CDR2 is FYNNEI in the germline V gene. In DNA, the CDR3 is TGTGCCAGCAGTGAAGCGTCTCGGGGATTAGGCTCCTACGAGCAGTACTTC. It encodes CASSEASRGLGSYEQYF.

The chain combines TRBV7-9 with TRBJ1-1, with a possible D match to TRBD1 (6 bases). Trimming stripped 4 bases from V and 1 base from J, with 13 bases between. The CDR3 is made up of 15 amino acids. Germline-derived CDR1 and CDR2 are SEHNR and FQNEAQ (reference sequence). As DNA, the CDR3 is TGTGCCAGCAGCTCCCTACAGGGCCGGAACACTGAAGCTTTCTTT. It codes for CASSSLQGRNTEAFF.

The chain links TRBV27 to TRBJ2-7; 12 bases agree with TRBD2. V lost 2 bases, J lost 2 bases, and 4 bases stayed unmatched. In germline, CDR1 is MNHEY, CDR2 SMNVEV (reference sequence). The CDR3 has 16 amino acids. The DNA of the CDR3 is TGTGCCAGCAGTTTACTAGCGGGAGGGGGGCCCTACGAGCAGTACTTC. This gives the protein CASSLLAGGGPYEQYF.